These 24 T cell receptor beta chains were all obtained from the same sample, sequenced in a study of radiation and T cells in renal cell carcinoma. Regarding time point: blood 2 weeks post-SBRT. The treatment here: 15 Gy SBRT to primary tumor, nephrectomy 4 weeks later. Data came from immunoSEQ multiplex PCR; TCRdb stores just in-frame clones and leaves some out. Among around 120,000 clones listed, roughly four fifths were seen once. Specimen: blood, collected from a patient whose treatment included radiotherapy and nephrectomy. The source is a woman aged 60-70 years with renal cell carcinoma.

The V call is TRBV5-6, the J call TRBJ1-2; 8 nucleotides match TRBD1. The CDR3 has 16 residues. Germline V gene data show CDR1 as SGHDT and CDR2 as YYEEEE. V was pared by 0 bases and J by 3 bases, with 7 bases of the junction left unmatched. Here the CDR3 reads CASSLADRGSDYGYTF. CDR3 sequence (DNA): TGTGCCAGCAGCTTGGCCGACAGGGGCAGCGACTATGGCTACACCTTC.

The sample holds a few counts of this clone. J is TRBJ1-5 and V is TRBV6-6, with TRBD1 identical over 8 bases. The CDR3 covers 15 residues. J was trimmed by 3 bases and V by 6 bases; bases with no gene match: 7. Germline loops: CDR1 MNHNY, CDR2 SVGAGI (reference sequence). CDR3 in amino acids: CASRPVDRANQPQHF. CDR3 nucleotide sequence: TGTGCCAGCAGACCGGTGGACAGGGCCAATCAGCCCCAGCATTTT.

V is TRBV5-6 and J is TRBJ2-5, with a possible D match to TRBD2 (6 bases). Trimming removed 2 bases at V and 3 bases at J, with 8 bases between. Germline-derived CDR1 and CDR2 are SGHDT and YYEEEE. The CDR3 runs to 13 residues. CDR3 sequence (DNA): TGTGCCAGCAGCTTCGGGACTGAAGAGACCCAGTACTTC. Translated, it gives CASSFGTEETQYF.

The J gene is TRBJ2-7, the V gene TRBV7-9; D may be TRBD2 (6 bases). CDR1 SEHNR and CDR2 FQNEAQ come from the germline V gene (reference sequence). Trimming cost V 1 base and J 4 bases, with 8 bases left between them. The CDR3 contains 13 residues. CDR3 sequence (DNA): TGTGCCAGCAGCTTAGTGGGAGGATACGAGCAGTACTTC. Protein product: CASSLVGGYEQYF.

CDR3 region: CASSYLSNTEAFF. DNA for the CDR3: TGTGCCAGCAGTTACTTGTCAAACACTGAAGCTTTCTTT. The chain is built from TRBV6-5 and TRBJ1-1; D uncertain. V was clipped by 1 base and J by 2 bases, with 5 bases between them. The CDR3 sequence is 13 residues long. Germline CDR1 MNHEY, CDR2 SVGAGI.

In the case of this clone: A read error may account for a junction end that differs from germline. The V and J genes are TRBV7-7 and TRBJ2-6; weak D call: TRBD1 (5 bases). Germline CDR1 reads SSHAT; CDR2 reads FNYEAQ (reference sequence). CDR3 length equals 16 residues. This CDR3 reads CASSRIQVAGANVLTF. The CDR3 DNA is TGTGCTAGCAGCCGAATACAGGTCGCTGGGGCCAACGTCCTGACTTTC.

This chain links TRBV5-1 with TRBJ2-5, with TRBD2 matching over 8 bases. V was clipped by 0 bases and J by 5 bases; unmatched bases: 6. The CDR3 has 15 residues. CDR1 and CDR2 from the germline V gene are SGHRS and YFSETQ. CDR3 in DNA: TGCGCCAGCAGCTTGGGAGGCCTAGCGGGCGAGACCCAGTACTTC. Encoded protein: CASSLGGLAGETQYF.

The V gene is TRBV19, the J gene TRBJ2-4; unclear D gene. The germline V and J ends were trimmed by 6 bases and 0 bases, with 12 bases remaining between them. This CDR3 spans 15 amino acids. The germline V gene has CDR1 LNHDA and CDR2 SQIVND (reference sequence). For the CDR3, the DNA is TGTGCCAGTAGGATTAAAGATTCAGCCAAAAACATTCAGTACTTC. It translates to CASRIKDSAKNIQYF.

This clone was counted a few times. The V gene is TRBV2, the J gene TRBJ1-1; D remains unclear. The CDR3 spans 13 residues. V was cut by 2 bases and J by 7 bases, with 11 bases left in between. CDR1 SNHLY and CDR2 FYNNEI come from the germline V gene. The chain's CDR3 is CASSELIPHEAFF. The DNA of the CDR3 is TGTGCCAGCAGTGAACTCATTCCTCATGAAGCTTTCTTT.

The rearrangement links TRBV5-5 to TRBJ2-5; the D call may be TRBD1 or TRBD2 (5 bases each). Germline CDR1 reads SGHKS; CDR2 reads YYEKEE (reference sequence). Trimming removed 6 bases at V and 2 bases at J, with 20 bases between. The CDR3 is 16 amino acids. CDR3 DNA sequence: TGTGCCAGCACCGATCATGGGGGTTATCGACAAGAGACCCAGTACTTC. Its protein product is CASTDHGGYRQETQYF.

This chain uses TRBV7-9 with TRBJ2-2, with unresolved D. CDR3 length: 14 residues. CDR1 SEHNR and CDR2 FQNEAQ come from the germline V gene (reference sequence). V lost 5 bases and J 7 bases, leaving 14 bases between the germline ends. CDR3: CASSPMAIVGELFF. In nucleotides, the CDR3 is TGTGCCAGCAGCCCAATGGCGATAGTCGGGGAGCTGTTTTTT.

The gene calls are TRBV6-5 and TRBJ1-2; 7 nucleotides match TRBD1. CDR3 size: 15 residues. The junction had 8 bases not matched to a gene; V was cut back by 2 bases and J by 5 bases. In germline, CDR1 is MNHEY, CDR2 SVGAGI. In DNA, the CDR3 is TGTGCCAGCAGTTACACCTCCGGACAGGTATATGGCTACACCTTC. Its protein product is CASSYTSGQVYGYTF.

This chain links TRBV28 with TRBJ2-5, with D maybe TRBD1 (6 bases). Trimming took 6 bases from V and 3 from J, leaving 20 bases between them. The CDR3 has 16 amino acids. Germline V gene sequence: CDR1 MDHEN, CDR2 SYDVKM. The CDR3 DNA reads TGTGCCAGCAGCTACCTCTCCGGGACAATTAAAGAGACCCAGTACTTC. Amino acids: CASSYLSGTIKETQYF.

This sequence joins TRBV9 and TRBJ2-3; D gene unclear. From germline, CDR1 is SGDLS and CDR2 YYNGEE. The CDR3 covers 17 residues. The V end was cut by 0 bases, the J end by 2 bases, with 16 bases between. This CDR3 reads CASSVEGDILFTDTQYF. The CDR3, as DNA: TGTGCCAGCAGCGTAGAAGGAGACATACTCTTCACAGATACGCAGTATTTT.

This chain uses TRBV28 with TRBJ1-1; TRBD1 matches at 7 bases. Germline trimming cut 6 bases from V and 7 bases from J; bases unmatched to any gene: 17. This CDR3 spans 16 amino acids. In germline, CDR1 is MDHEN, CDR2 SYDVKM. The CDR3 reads CASRPRIGQGDIEAFF. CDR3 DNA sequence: TGTGCCAGCAGACCTCGTATAGGGCAGGGGGACATTGAAGCTTTCTTT.

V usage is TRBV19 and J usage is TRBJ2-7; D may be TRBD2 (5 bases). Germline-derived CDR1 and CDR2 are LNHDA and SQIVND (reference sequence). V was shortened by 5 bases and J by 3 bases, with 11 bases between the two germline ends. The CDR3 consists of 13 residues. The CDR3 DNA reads TGTGCCAGTAGTGAGCGGACCAACTACGAGCAGTACTTC. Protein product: CASSERTNYEQYF.

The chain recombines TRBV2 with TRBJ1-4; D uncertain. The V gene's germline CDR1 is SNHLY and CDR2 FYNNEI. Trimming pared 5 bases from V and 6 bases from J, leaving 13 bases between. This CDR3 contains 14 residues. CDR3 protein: CASSFDGYYEKLFF. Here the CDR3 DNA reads TGTGCCAGCAGTTTCGACGGATACTATGAAAAACTGTTTTTT.

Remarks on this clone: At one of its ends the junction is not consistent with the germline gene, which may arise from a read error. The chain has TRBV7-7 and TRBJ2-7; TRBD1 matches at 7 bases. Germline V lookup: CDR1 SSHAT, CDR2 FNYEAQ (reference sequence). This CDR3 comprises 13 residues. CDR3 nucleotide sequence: TGTGCTAGCAGCTTAGGGAACAGGGGCGAGCAGTACTTC. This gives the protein CASSLGNRGEQYF.

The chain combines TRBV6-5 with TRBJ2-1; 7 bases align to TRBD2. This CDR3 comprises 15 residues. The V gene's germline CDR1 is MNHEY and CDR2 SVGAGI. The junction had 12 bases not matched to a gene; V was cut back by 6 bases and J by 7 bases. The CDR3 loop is CASSRGTIRGNEQFF. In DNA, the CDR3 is TGTGCCAGCAGCCGCGGGACTATCCGGGGGAATGAGCAGTTCTTC.

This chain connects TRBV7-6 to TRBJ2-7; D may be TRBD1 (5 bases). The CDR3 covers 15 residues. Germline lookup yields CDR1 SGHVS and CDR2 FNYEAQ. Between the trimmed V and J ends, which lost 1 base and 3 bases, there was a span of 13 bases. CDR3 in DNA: TGTGCCAGCAGCTTAGTGGCAGGGTTGGGCTACGAGCAGTACTTC. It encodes CASSLVAGLGYEQYF.

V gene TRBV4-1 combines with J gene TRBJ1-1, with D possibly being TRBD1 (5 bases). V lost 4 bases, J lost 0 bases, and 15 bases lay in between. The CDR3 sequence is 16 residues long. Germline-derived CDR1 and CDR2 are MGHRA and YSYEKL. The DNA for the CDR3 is TGCGCCAGCAGCCCCTTGGAGGGGCTCTTGAACACTGAAGCTTTCTTT. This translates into CASSPLEGLLNTEAFF.

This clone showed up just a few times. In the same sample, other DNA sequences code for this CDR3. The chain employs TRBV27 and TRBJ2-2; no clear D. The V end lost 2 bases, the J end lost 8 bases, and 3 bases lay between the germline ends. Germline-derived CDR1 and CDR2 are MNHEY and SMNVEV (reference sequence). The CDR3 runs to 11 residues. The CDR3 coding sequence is TGTGCCAGCAGTTTAAGAGGGGAGCTGTTTTTT. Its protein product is CASSLRGELFF.

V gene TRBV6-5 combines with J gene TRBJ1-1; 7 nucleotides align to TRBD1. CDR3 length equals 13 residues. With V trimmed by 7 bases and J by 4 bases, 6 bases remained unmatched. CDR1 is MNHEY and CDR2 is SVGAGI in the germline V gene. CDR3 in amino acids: CASIRAGGTEAFF. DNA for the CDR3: TGTGCCAGCATTAGAGCAGGGGGCACTGAAGCTTTCTTT.

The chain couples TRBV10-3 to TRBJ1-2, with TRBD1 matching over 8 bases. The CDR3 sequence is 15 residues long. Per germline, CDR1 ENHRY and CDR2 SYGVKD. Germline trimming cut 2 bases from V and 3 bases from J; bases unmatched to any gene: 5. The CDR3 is CAISEGTGTYYGYTF. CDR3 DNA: TGTGCCATCAGTGAGGGGACAGGTACCTACTATGGCTACACCTTC.